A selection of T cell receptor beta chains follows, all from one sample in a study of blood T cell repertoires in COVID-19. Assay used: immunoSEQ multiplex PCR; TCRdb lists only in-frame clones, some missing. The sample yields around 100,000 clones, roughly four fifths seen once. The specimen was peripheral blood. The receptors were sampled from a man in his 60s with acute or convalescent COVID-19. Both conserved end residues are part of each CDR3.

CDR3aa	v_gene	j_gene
CASSPLATTQPQHF	TRBV18	TRBJ1-5
CASRGQGDSGYTF	TRBV6-4	TRBJ1-2
CASSLDWAGGGLADNEQFF	TRBV11-3	TRBJ2-1
CASSPSTTTGFGEQYF	TRBV27	TRBJ2-7
CASSMTGTGANSPLHF	TRBV18	TRBJ1-6
CASRRGQDNSPLHF	TRBV28	TRBJ1-6
CASSQMGQGAEKLFF	TRBV4-1	TRBJ1-4
CASSETSGSYEQYF	TRBV5-1	TRBJ2-7
CASSLDGAVFNEQFF	TRBV11-3	TRBJ2-1
CASSFAIGTQYF	TRBV7-8	TRBJ2-5
CASSHLGDQGSLAEAFF	TRBV27	TRBJ1-1
CASNANRGSYEQYF	TRBV3-1/TRBV3-2	TRBJ2-7
CASSFSGHTTGELFF	TRBV5-1	TRBJ2-2